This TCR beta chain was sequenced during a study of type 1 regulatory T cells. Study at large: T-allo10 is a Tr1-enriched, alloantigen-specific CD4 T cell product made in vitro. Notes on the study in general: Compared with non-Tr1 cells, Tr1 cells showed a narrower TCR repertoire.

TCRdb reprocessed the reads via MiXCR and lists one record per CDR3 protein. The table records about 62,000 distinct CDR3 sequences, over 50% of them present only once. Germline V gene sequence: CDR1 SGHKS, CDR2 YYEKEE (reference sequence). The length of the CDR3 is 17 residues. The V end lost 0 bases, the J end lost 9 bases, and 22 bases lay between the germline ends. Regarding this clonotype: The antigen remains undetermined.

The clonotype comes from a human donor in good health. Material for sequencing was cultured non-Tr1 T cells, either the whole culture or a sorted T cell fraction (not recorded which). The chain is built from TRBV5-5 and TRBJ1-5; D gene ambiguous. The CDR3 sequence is CASSLGVGGPIIGPQHF. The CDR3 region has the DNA TGTGCCAGCAGCTTGGGAGTGGGAGGGCCCATAATCGGGCCCCAGCATTTT.